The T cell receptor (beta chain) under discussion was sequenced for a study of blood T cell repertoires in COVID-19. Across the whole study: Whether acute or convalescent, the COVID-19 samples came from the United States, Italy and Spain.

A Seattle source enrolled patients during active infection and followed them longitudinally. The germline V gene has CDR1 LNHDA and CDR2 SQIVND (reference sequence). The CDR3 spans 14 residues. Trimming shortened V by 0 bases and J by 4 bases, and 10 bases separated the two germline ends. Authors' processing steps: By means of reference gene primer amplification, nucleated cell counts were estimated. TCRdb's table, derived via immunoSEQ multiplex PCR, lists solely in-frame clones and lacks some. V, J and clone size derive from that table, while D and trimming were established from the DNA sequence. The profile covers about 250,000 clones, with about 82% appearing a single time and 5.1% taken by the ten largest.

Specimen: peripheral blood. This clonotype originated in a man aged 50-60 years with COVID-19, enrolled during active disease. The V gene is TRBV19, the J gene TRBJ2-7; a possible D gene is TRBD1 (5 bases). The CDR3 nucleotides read TGTGCCAGTAGTATAGATCTGAAGGGGTACGAGCAGTACTTC. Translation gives CASSIDLKGYEQYF. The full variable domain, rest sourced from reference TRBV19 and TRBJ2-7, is DGGITQSPKYLFRKEGQNVTLSCEQNLNHDAMYWYRQDPGQGLRLIYYSQIVNDFQKGDIAEGYSVSREKKESFPLTVTSAQKNPTAFYLCASSIDLKGYEQYFGPGTRLTVT.